This TCR beta chain was observed in a study of blood T cell repertoires in COVID-19. At the level of the study: Collection of acute and convalescent COVID-19 samples took place in the United States, Italy and Spain. The cDNA or gDNA used as material had been derived from T cells, B-cell-depleted T cells, or PBMCs.

Per the germline V gene, CDR1 is MGHRA and CDR2 is YSYEKL. V lost 3 bases, J lost 0 bases, and 12 bases lay in between. This CDR3 has 16 residues. Original processing notes: Using reference gene primer amplification, nucleated cell counts were estimated. Sequencing used immunoSEQ multiplex PCR; TCRdb keeps in-frame clones, though not all of them. That table gives V, J and clone size, and the DNA gave D and trimming. The sample has over 120,000 clones, about 89% seen once. V usage is TRBV4-1 and J usage is TRBJ1-5, with D tentatively TRBD1 (5 bases). The sequenced sample was peripheral blood. This sequence originates from a man between 45 and 60 years old who had recovered from COVID-19. The CDR3 loop is CASSQHTGNSNQPQHF. CDR3 bases: TGCGCCAGCAGCCAGCACACAGGTAATAGCAATCAGCCCCAGCATTTT.